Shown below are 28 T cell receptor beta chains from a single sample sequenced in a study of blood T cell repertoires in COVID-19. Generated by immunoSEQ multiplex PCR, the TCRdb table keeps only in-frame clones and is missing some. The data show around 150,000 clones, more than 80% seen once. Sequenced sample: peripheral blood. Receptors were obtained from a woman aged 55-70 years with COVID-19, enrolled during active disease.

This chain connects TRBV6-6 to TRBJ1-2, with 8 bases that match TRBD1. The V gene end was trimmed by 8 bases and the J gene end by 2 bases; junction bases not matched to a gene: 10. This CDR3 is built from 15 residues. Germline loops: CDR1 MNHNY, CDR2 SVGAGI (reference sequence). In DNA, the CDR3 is TGTGCCAGCCGGACAGGGTTTAGGTCGAACTATGGCTACACCTTC. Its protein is CASRTGFRSNYGYTF.

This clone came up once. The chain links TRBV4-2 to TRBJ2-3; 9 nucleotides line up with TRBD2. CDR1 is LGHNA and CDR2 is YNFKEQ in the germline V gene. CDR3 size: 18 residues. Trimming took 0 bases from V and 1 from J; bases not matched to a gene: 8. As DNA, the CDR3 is TGTGCCAGCAGCCAAGATCTTAGGGCTAGCGGGGGCACAGATACGCAGTATTTT. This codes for CASSQDLRASGGTDTQYF.

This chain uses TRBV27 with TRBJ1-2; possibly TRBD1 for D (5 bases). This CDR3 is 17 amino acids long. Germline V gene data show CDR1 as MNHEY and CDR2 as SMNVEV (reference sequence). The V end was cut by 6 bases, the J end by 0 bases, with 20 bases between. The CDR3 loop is CASRLSWDGLTNYGYTF. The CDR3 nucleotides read TGTGCCAGCAGACTATCTTGGGACGGACTAACTAACTATGGCTACACCTTC.

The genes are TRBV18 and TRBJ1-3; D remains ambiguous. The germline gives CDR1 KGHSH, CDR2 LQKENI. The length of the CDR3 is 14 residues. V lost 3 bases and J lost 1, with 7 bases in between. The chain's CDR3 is CASSPGKSGNTIYF. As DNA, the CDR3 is TGTGCCAGCTCACCTGGCAAATCTGGAAACACCATATATTTT.

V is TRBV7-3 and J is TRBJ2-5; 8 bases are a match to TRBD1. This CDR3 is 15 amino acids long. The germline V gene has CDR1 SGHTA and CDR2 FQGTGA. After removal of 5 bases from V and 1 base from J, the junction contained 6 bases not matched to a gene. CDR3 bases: TGTGCCAGCAGCCGGACAGGGTTCCCCCAAGAGACCCAGTACTTC. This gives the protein CASSRTGFPQETQYF.

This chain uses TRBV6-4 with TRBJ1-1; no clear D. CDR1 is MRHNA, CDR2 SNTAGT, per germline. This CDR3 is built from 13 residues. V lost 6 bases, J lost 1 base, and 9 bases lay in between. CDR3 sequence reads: CASSSDTNTEAFF. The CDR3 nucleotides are TGTGCCAGCAGCTCTGACACGAACACTGAAGCTTTCTTT.

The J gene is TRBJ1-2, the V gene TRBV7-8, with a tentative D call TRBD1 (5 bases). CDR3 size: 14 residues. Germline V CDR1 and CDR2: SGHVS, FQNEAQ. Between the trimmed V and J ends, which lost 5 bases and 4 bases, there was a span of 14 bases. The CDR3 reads CASSPNAGGYGYTF. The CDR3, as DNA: TGTGCCAGCAGCCCAAACGCGGGGGGCTATGGCTACACCTTC.

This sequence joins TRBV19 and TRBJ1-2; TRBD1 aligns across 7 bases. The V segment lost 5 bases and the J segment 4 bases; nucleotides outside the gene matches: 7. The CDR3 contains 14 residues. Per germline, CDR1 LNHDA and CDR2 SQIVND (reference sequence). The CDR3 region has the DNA TGTGCCAGTAGTGTTTACCGGGACAGCTATGGCTACACCTTC. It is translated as CASSVYRDSYGYTF.

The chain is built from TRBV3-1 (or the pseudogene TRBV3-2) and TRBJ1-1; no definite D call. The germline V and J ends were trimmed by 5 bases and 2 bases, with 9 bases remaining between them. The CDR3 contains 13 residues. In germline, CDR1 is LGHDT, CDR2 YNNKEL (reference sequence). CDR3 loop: CASSFGDNTEAFF. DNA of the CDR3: TGTGCCAGCAGCTTCGGGGATAACACTGAAGCTTTCTTT.

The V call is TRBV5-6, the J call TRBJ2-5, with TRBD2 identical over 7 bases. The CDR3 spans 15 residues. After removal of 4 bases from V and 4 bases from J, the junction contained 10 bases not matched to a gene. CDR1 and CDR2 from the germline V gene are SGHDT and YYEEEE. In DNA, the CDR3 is TGTGCCAGCAGCCGGCCGGGGGGTCGGGGAGAGACCCAGTACTTC. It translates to CASSRPGGRGETQYF.

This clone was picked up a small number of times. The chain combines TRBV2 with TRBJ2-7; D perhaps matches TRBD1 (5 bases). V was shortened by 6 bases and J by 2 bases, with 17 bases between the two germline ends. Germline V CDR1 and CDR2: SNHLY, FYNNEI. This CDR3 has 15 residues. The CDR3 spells CASRVGQGYTYEQYF. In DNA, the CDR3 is TGTGCCAGCAGGGTGGGGCAGGGCTATACCTACGAGCAGTACTTC.

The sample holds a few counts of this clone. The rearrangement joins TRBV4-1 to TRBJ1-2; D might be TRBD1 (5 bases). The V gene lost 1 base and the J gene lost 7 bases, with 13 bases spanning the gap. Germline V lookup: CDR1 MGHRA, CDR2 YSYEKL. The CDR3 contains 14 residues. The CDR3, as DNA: TGCGCCAGCAGCCAAGTGGCGGCCGGGGGTGGCTACACCTTC. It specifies CASSQVAAGGGYTF.

The CDR3: CASSLSGGEGEKLFF. CDR3 in DNA: TGCGCCAGCAGCCTATCAGGGGGCGAGGGAGAAAAACTGTTTTTT. The genes are TRBV4-1 and TRBJ1-4; 8 bases align to TRBD1. The germline V gene encodes CDR1 MGHRA and CDR2 YSYEKL. V lost 4 bases to trimming and J lost 8 bases; unmatched junction nucleotides: 9. The CDR3 covers 15 residues.

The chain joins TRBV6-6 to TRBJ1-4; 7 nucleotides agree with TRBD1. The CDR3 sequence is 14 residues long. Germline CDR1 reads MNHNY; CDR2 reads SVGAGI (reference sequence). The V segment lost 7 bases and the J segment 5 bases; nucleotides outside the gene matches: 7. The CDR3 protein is CASNLDRVNEKLFF. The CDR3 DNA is TGTGCCAGCAACCTTGACAGGGTGAATGAAAAACTGTTTTTT.

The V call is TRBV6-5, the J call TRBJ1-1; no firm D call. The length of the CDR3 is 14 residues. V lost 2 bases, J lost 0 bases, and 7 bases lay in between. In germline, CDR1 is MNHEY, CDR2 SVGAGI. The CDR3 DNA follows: TGTGCCAGCAGTTACCCAGAAATGAACACTGAAGCTTTCTTT. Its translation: CASSYPEMNTEAFF.

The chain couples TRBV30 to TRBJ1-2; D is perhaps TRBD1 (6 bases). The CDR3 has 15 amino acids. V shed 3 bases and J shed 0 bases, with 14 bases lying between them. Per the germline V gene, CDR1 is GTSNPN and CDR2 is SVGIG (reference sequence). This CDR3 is CAWRRGGDANYGYTF. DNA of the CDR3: TGTGCCTGGAGGCGAGGGGGAGACGCTAACTATGGCTACACCTTC.

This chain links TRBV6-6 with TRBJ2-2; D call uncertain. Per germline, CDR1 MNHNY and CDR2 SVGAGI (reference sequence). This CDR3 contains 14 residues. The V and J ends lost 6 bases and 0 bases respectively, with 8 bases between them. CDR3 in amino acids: CASSPTPNTGELFF. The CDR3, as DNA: TGTGCCAGCAGCCCTACCCCGAACACCGGGGAGCTGTTTTTT.

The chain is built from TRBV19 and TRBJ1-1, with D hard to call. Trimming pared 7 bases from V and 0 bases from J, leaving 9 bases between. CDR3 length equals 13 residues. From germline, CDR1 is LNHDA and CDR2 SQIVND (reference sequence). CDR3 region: CASTLGVNTEAFF. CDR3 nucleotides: TGTGCCAGTACGCTGGGAGTGAACACTGAAGCTTTCTTT.

The DNA of the CDR3 is TGTGCCAGCAGCCCCCGGGGTAGCGGGACTGGGGAGACCCAGTACTTC. This gives the protein CASSPRGSGTGETQYF. The chain uses TRBV4-2 and TRBJ2-5, with 8 bases fitting TRBD2. Germline V CDR1 and CDR2: LGHNA, YNFKEQ. J gave up 5 bases and V 4 bases, and 12 bases lay outside the gene matches. There are 16 residues in the CDR3.

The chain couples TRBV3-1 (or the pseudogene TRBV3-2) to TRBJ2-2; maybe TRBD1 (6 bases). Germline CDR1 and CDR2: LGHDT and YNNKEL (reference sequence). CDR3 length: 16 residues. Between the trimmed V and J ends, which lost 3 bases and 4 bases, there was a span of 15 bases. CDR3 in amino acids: CASSHADRTRTGELFF. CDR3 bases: TGTGCCAGCAGCCATGCGGACAGAACCCGCACCGGGGAGCTGTTTTTT.

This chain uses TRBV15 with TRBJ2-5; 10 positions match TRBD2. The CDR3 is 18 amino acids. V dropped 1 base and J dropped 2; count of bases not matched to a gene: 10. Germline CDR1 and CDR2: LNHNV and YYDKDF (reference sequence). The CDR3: CATSRGIKRGGRQETQYF. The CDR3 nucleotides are TGTGCCACCAGCAGAGGGATAAAGCGGGGGGGCCGTCAAGAGACCCAGTACTTC.

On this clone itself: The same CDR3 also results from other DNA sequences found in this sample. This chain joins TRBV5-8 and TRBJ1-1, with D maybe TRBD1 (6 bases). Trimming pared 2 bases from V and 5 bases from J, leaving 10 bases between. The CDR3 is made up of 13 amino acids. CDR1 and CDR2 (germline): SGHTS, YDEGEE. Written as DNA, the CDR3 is TGTGCCAGCAGCTTAAACAGGGATACTGAAGCTTTCTTT. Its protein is CASSLNRDTEAFF.

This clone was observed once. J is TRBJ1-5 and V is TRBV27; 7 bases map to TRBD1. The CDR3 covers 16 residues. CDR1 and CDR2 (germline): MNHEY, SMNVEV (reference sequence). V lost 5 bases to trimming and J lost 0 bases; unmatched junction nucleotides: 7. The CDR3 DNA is TGTGCCAGCAGTCCGTGGGACAGCTATAGCAATCAGCCCCAGCATTTT. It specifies CASSPWDSYSNQPQHF.

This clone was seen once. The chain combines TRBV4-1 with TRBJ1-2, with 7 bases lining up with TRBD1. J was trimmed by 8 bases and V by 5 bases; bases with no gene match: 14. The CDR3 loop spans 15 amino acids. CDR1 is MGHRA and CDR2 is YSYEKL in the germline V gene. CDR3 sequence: CASSAPGQKTWGYTF. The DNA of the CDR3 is TGCGCCAGCAGCGCACCGGGACAGAAGACTTGGGGCTACACCTTC.

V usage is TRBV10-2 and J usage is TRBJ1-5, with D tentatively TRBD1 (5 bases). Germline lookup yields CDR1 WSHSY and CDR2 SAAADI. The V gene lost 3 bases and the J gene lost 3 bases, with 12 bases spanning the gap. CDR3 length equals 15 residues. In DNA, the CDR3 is TGCGCCAGCAGTGAAGGGGCTGGGTTCAATCAGCCCCAGCATTTT. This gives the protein CASSEGAGFNQPQHF.

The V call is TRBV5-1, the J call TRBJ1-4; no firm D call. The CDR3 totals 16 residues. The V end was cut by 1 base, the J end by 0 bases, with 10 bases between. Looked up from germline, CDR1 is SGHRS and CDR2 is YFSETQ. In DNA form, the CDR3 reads TGCGCCAGCAGCTTGTTTTCGCGGGCAACTAATGAAAAACTGTTTTTT. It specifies CASSLFSRATNEKLFF.

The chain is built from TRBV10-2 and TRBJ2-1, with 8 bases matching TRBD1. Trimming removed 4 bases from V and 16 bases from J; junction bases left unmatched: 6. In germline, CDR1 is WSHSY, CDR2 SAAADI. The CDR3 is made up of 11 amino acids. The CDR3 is CASSATGQDFF. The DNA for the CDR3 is TGCGCCAGCAGTGCCACGGGACAGGACTTCTTC.

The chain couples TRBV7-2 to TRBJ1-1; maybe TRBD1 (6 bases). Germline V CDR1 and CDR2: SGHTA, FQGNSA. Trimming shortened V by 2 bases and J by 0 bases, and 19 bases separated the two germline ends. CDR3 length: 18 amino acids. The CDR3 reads CASSLSIQGRYMNTEAFF. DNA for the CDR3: TGTGCCAGCAGCTTAAGTATCCAGGGGCGGTACATGAACACTGAAGCTTTCTTT.